The T cell receptor (beta chain) under discussion was sequenced for a study of CD8+CD57+ T cells in acquired aplastic anemia. The V segment lost 3 bases and the J segment 3 bases; nucleotides outside the gene matches: 4. From germline, CDR1 is SGDLS and CDR2 YYNGEE. CDR3 size: 14 residues. Genomic DNA, the template, was used for profiling of the TCR beta VDJ and CDR3. TCRdb fed the reads into MiXCR, producing one record per CDR3 protein. The profile shows roughly 98,000 distinct CDR3 sequences, approximately 73% of them singletons. An expansion of CD8+CD57+ cells by flow cytometry had been shown in patients chosen for sequencing.

This TCR came from a human donor with aplastic anemia. Material: sorted CD4+, CD8+, or CD8+CD57+ T cells (not recorded which) from PBMCs. The rearrangement uses TRBV9 and TRBJ1-2; 8 bases match TRBD1. In nucleotides, the CDR3 is TGTGCCAGCAGCGCTGGACAGGGAGACTATGGCTACACCTTC. Residues: CASSAGQGDYGYTF.